This TCR beta chain was observed in a study of CD4 and CD8 cells across lung adenocarcinoma regions. Localized lung adenocarcinoma, a non-small cell lung cancer, affected the donors. TCRdb reanalysed the PCR reads using MiXCR and keeps one entry per CDR3 protein. The data hold 23,000 or so distinct CDR3 sequences, with about 50% observed a single time. This clonotype was obtained from a male donor with lung adenocarcinoma. The CD4 and CD8 labels of this study may be unreliable. The sequencing sample was made of CD8+ T cells from the center of a lung tumor.

CDR3 protein: CACAGGGAGDQETQYF. The CDR3 DNA follows: TGTGCCTGCGCGGGTGGGGGGGCCGGTGACCAAGAGACCCAGTACTTC. This chain connects TRBV6-1 to TRBJ2-1; maybe TRBD2 (7 bases). Near its end, the DNA agrees better with TRBJ2-5, so the J call may be wrong. From germline, CDR1 is MNHNS and CDR2 SASEGT. This CDR3 region has 16 residues.